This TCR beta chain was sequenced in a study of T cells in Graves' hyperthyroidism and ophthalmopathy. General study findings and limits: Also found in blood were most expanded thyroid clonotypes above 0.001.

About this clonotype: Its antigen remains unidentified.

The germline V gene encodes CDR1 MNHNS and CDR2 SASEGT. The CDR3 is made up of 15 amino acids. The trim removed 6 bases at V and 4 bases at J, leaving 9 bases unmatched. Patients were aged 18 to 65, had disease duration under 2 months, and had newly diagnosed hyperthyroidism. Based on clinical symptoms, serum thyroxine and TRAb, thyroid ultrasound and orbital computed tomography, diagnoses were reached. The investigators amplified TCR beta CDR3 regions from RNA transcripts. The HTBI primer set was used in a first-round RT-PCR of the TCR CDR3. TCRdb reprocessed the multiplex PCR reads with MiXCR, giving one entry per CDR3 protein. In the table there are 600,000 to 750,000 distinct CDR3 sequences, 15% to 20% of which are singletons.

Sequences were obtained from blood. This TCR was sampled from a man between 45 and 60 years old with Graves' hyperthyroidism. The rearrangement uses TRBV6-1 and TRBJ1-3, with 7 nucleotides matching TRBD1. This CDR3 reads CASSYFGTAGNTIYF. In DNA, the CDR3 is TGTGCCAGCAGCTACTTTGGGACAGCCGGAAACACCATATATTTT.